This T cell receptor beta chain was captured by sequencing in a study of regulatory T cells in long-lasting Graves disease. Specified time point: newly diagnosed GD, antithyroid drugs for less than 3 months. PBMC-derived RNA was used for the TCR library. Arm-PCR of CDR3 regions and iRepertoire HTBI primers were the basis on which TCR beta libraries were built. TCRdb re-called the multiplex PCR reads with MiXCR, one entry per CDR3 protein. Of approximately 470,000 distinct CDR3 sequences detected, about a sixth appear once; the ten largest clones hold 9.5% to 15%. Looked up from germline, CDR1 is KGHDR and CDR2 is SFDVKD. CDR3 length equals 16 residues. V was clipped by 3 bases and J by 8 bases; unmatched bases: 12. This clonotype has at least ten counts. These data also featured in a second study, about T cells in Graves' hyperthyroidism and ophthalmopathy. That investigation notes: Researchers found most expanded thyroid clonotypes above 0.001 in blood as well.

The sample here was peripheral blood mononuclear cells (PBMCs), taken at new diagnosis, from a patient treated with antithyroid drugs. This chain joins TRBV24-1 and TRBJ2-3, with 8 bases matching TRBD2. This sequence originates from a man aged 35-49 years with Graves disease. The CDR3 nucleotides are TGTGCCACCAGTGATCCTAGCGGGTCCTCCCTCCGTACGCAGTATTTT. Protein product: CATSDPSGSSLRTQYF.